These T cell receptor beta chains were read from a single sample in a study of T cell responses to AZD1222 COVID-19 vaccine. This table comes from immunoSEQ multiplex PCR, and its TCRdb copy is limited to in-frame clones, with some not included. The sample includes more than 95,000 clones, more than 75% seen only once; the top ten take roughly 2.5%. The material sequenced was peripheral blood, taken on day 0 of AZD1222 vaccination. The receptor source for this set is an adult in good health. Each CDR3 is given with its conserved first and last residue. The D gene is left open where the match is weak. Not all rows give a size; the values are once, few, many and, for expanded clones, a class.

v_call	d_call	clone_size	j_call	cdr3_nt	cdr3_aa
TRBV2	TRBD2	-	TRBJ2-3	TGTGCCAGCAGTTTCCGGACTAGCGGGGGAGGGGAACAGTATTTT	CASSFRTSGGGEQYF
TRBV21-1	-	-	TRBJ1-1	TGTGCCAGCAGCCCCCGGGACAGTTTTATGAACACTGAAGCTTTCTTT	CASSPRDSFMNTEAFF
TRBV2	TRBD1	-	TRBJ1-4	TGTGCCAGCAGTGGGGATACAGGGGTAAATGAAAAACTGTTTTTT	CASSGDTGVNEKLFF
TRBV28	-	once	TRBJ2-5	TGTGCCAGCACTGGGCCTAGCTCACTGCAAGAGACCCAGTACTTC	CASTGPSSLQETQYF
TRBV19	TRBD1	-	TRBJ1-6	TGTGCCAGTAGTATTCAGGGGGCTAAAATGGATTCACCCCTCCACTTT	CASSIQGAKMDSPLHF
TRBV6-1	TRBD2	-	TRBJ2-5	TGTGCCAGCAGTGAAGGTCTACTAGCGGGAGCTTTTGAGACCCAGTACTTC	CASSEGLLAGAFETQYF
TRBV3-1/TRBV3-2	-	-	TRBJ2-5	TGTGCCAGCGCCGGGCACTACCTGGGGACCCAGTACTTC	CASAGHYLGTQYF
TRBV11-3	-	-	TRBJ2-7	TGTGCCAGCAGCTTAGGCAGAAAGTACGAGCAGTACTTC	CASSLGRKYEQYF
TRBV18	-	-	TRBJ2-1	TGTGCCAGCTCACCAGGGGGACTCGTCTACAATGAGCAGTTCTTC	CASSPGGLVYNEQFF
TRBV20-1	-	-	TRBJ2-3	TGCAGTGCTAGTGTTCAAGGGAGCACAGATACGCAGTATTTT	CSASVQGSTDTQYF
TRBV19	-	-	TRBJ1-5	TGTGCCAGTAGTATAGAGGCCCCTCCGAGGGGATGGGATCAGCCCCAGCATTTT	CASSIEAPPRGWDQPQHF
TRBV5-8	-	-	TRBJ1-2	TGTGCCAGCAGCTTGGAATATGGCTACACCTTC	CASSLEYGYTF
TRBV10-3	TRBD2	-	TRBJ2-5	TGTGCCATCAGTGAGTGGATAGCGGGGGTTCCCCACTTC	CAISEWIAGVPHF
TRBV28	TRBD2	few	TRBJ2-1	TGTGCCAGCAGTCCAACTAGCGGGAGGAAGGTTGATGAGCAGTTCTTC	CASSPTSGRKVDEQFF
TRBV27	-	-	TRBJ2-7	TGTGCCAGCAGTTCCGGTGAAGACCTCTACGAGCAGTACTTC	CASSSGEDLYEQYF
TRBV12-3/TRBV12-4	-	-	TRBJ2-1	TGTGCCACCCTAGGGACCTACAATGAGCAGTTCTTC	CATLGTYNEQFF
TRBV7-8	TRBD1	-	TRBJ1-5	TGTGCCAGCAGCCAACAGGGGACGGATCAGCCCCAGCATTTT	CASSQQGTDQPQHF